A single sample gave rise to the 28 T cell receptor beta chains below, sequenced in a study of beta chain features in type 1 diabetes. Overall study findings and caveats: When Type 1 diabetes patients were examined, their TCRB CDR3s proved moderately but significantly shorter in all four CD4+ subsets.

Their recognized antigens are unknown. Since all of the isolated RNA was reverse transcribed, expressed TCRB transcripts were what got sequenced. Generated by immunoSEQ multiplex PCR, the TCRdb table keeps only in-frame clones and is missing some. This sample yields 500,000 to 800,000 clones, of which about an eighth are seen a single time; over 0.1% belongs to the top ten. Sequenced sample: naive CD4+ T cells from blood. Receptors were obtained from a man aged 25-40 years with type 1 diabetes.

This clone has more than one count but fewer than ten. The CDR3 bases are TGCAGCGTTTCCGGGCAGGGCTACACCTTC. The encoded protein is CSVSGQGYTF. This rearrangement joins TRBV29-1 to TRBJ1-2; D remains unclear. The CDR3 is 10 residues long. Germline CDR1 is SQVTM and CDR2 is ANQGSEA. Trimming shortened V by 5 bases and J by 8 bases, and 9 bases separated the two germline ends.

CDR3 in DNA: TGTGCCAGCAGCTCTCGACAGGGGGCGGACTATGGCTACACCTTC. Translated, it gives CASSSRQGADYGYTF. This chain links TRBV9 with TRBJ1-2, with 10 bases fitting TRBD1. Germline CDR1 and CDR2: SGDLS and YYNGEE. Trimming cost V 4 bases and J 3 bases; bases outside gene matches: 6. CDR3 length equals 15 residues. The full variable domain, in which reference TRBV9 and TRBJ1-2 provide the parts outside the CDR3, is DSGVTQTPKHLITATGQRVTLRCSPRSGDLSVYWYQQSLDQGLQFLIQYYNGEERAKGNILERFSAQQFPDLHSELNLSSLELGDSALYFCASSSRQGADYGYTFGSGTRLTVV.

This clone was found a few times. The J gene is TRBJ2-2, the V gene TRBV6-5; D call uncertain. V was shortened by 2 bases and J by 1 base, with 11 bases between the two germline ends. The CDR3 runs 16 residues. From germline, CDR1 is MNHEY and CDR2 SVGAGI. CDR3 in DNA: TGTGCCAGCAGTTACCAACCTGTTGGGAACACCGGGGAGCTGTTTTTT. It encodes CASSYQPVGNTGELFF.

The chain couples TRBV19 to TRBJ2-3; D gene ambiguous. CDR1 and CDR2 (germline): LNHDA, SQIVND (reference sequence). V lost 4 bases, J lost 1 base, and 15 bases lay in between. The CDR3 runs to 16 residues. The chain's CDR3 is CASSKQAVVGTDTQYF. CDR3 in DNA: TGTGCCAGTAGTAAGCAGGCAGTCGTCGGCACAGATACGCAGTATTTT.

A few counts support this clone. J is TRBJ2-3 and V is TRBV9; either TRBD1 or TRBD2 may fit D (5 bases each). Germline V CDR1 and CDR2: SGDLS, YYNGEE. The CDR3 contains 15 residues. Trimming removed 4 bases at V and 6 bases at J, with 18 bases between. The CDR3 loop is CASSTRGPEADTQYF. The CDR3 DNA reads TGTGCCAGCAGCACCCGGGGCCCCGAAGCGGATACGCAGTATTTT.

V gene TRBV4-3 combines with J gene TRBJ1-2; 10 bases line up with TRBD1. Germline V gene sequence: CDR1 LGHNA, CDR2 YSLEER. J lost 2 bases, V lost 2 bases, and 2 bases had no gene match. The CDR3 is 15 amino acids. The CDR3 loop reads CASSQLDRGNYGYTF. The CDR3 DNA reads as TGCGCCAGCAGCCAACTGGACAGGGGGAACTATGGCTACACCTTC.

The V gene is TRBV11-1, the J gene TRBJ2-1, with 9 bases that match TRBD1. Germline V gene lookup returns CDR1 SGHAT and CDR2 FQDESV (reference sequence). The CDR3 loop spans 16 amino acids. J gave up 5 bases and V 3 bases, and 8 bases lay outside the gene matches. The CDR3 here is CASSFKRTGVNNEQFF. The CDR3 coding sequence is TGTGCCAGCAGCTTCAAACGGACAGGGGTGAACAATGAGCAGTTCTTC.

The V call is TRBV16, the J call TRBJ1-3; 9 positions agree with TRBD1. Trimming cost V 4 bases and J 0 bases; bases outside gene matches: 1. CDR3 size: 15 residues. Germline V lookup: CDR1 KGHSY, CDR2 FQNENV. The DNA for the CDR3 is TGTGCCAGCAGCCTGGGACAGGGCTCTGGAAACACCATATATTTT. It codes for CASSLGQGSGNTIYF.

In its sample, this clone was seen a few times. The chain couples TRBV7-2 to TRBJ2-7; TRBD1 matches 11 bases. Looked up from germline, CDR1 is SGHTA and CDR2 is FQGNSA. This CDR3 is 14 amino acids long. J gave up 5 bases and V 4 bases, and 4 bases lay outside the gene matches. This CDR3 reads CASSSGQGVHEQYF. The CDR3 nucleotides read TGTGCCAGCAGCTCGGGACAGGGGGTCCACGAGCAGTACTTC.

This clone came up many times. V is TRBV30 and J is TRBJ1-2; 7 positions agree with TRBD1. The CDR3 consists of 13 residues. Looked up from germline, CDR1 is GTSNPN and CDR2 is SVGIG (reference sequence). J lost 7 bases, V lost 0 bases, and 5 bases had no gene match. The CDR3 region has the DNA TGTGCCTGGAGTGTCGACAGGGTGCGTGGCTACACCTTC. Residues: CAWSVDRVRGYTF.

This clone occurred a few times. The CDR3: CASSPSGRQRTDTQYF. The CDR3 bases are TGCGCCAGCAGCCCTAGCGGGCGACAACGCACAGATACGCAGTATTTT. This chain joins TRBV5-1 and TRBJ2-3; 8 nucleotides agree with TRBD2. J lost 1 base, V lost 4 bases, and 8 bases had no gene match. Per germline, CDR1 SGHRS and CDR2 YFSETQ. The CDR3 consists of 16 residues.

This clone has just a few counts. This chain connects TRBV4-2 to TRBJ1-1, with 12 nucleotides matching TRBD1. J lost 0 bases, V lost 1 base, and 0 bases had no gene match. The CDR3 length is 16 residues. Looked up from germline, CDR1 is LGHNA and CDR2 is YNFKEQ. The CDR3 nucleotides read TGTGCCAGCAGCCAAGGGGACAGGGGGCTGAACACTGAAGCTTTCTTT. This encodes CASSQGDRGLNTEAFF.

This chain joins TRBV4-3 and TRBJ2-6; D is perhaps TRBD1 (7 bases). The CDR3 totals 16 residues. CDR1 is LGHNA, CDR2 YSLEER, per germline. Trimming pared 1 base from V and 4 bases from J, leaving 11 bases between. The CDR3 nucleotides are TGCGCCAGCAGCCAAGTCAGGGGGGCAGGGGCCAACGTCCTGACTTTC. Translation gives CASSQVRGAGANVLTF.

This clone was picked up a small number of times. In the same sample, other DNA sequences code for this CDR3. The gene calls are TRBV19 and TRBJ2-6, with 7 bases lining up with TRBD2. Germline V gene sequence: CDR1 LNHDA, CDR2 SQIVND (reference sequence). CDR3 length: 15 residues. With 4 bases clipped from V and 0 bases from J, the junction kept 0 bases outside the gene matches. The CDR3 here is CASSREGSGANVLTF. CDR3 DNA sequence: TGTGCCAGTAGTAGGGAGGGCTCTGGGGCCAACGTCCTGACTTTC.

The CDR3 nucleotides are TGTGCCAGCAGCAGACAGGGAGCGGGTAATGAGCAGTTCTTC. Translated, it gives CASSRQGAGNEQFF. The chain joins TRBV5-6 to TRBJ2-1; a weak D match, TRBD1 (7 bases). The CDR3 is made up of 14 amino acids. The V gene's germline CDR1 is SGHDT and CDR2 YYEEEE. V was pared by 4 bases and J by 7 bases, with 15 bases between.

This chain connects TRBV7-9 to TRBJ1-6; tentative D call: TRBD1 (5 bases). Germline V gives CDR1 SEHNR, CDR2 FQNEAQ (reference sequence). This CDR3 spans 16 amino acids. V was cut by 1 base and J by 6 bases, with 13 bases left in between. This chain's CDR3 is CASSLVAGTLNSPLHF. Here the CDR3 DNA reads TGTGCCAGCAGCTTAGTGGCAGGGACCCTTAATTCACCCCTCCACTTT.

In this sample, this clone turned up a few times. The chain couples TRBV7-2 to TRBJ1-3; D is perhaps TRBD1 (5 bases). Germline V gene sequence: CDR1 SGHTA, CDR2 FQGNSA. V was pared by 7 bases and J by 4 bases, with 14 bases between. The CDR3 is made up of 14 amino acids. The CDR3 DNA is TGTGCCAGCAACCAAGGGGTAGCCGGAAACACCATATATTTT. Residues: CASNQGVAGNTIYF.

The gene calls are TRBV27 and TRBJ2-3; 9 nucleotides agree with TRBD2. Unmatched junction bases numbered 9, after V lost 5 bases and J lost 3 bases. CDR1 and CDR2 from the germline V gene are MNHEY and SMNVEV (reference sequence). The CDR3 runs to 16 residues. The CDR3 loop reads CASSPFSGGLTDTQYF. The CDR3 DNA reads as TGTGCCAGCAGTCCTTTTAGCGGGGGACTTACAGATACGCAGTATTTT.

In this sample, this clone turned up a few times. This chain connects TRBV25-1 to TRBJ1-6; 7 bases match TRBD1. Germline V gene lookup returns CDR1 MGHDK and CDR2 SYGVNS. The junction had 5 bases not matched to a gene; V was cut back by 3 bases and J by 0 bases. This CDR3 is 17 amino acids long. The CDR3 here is CASSDSTGSSYNSPLHF. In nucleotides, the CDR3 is TGTGCCAGCAGTGATTCGACAGGGAGCTCCTATAATTCACCCCTCCACTTT.

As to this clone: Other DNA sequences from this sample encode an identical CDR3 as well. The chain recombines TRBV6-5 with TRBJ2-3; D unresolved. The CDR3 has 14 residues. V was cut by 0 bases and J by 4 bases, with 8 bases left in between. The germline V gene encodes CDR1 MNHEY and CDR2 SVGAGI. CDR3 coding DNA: TGTGCCAGCAGTTACTCTGGCACCCCAGATACGCAGTATTTT. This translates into CASSYSGTPDTQYF.

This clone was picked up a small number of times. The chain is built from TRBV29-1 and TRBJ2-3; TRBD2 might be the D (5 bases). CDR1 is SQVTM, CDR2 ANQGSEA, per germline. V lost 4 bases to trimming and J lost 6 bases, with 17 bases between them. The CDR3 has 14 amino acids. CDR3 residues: CSVGGGLRQDTQYF. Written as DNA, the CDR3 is TGCAGCGTTGGAGGTGGACTCCGGCAGGATACGCAGTATTTT.

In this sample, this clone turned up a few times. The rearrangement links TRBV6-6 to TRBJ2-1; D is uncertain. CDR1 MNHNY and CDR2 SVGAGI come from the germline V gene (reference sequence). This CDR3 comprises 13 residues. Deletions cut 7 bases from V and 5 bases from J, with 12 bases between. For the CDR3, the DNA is TGTGCCAGCACCCGGCGGCAGAACAATGAGCAGTTCTTC. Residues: CASTRRQNNEQFF.

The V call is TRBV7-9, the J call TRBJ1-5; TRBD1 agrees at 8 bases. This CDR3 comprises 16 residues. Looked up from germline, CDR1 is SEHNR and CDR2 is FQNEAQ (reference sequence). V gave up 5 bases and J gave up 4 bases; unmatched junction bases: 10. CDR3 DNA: TGTGCCAGCAGCCCCTTAGGGCAGGGGGCGAATCAGCCCCAGCATTTT. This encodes CASSPLGQGANQPQHF.

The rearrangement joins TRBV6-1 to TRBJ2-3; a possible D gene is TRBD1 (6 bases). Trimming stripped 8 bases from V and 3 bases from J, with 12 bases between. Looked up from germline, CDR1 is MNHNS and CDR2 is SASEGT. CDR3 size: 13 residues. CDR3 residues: CASVGHLTDTQYF. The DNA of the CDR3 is TGTGCCAGCGTGGGACATCTGACAGATACGCAGTATTTT.

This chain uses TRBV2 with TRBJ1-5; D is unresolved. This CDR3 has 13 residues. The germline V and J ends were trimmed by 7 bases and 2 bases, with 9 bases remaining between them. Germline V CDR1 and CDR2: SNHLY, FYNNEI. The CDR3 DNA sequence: TGTGCCAGCATGAGTCAAGGCAATCAGCCCCAGCATTTT. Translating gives CASMSQGNQPQHF.

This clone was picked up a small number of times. The CDR3, as DNA: TGCGCCAGCAGCCAAGATACTGGTCTTCGGGCTAATGAAAAACTGTTTTTT. It specifies CASSQDTGLRANEKLFF. The V call is TRBV4-3, the J call TRBJ1-4, with D unclear. CDR1 and CDR2 from the germline V gene are LGHNA and YSLEER. The V end was cut by 0 bases, the J end by 3 bases, with 14 bases between. CDR3 size: 17 residues.

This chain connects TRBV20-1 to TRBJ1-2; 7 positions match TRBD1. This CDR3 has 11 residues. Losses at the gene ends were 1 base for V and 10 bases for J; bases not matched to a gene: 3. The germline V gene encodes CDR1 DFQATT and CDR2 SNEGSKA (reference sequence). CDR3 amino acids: CSARAGQDYTF. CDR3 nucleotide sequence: TGCAGTGCTAGAGCCGGACAGGACTACACCTTC.

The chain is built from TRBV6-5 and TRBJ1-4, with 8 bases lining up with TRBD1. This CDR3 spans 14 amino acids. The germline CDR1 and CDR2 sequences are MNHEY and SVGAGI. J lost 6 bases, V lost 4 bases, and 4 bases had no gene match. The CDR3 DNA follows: TGTGCCAGCAGTTCGCGGACAGGGTATGAAAAACTGTTTTTT. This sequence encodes CASSSRTGYEKLFF.